Presented here are 27 T cell receptor beta chains from one specimen sequenced in a study of regulatory T cells in long-lasting Graves disease. Regarding time point: persistent/refractory GD, antithyroid drugs over 5 years with positive TRAb. TCR sequences were obtained from RNA taken from PBMCs. Arm-PCR of CDR3 regions with iRepertoire HTBI primers generated TCR beta libraries. MiXCR, applied by TCRdb to the multiplex PCR reads, yields one record per CDR3 protein. The sample holds hundreds of thousands of distinct CDR3 sequences, 30% seen once. The sequencing here drew on peripheral blood mononuclear cells (PBMCs), taken when the disease was refractory, from a patient treated with antithyroid drugs. Source of these receptors: a female donor with Graves disease.

This chain links TRBV14 with TRBJ1-2; D uncertain. Trimming cost V 4 bases and J 5 bases, with 11 bases left between them. Germline loops: CDR1 SGHDN, CDR2 FVKESK. The CDR3 length is 13 residues. For the CDR3, the DNA is TGTGCCAGCAGCCCAGGTCTACGGTATGGCTACACCTTC. It encodes CASSPGLRYGYTF.

The chain recombines TRBV30 with TRBJ2-5; 8 positions match TRBD1. The CDR3 length is 16 residues. CDR1 and CDR2 (germline): GTSNPN, SVGIG (reference sequence). J lost 2 bases, V lost 0 bases, and 8 bases had no gene match. The CDR3 region is CAWSVRTGFGQETQYF. The CDR3 nucleotides are TGTGCCTGGAGTGTACGGACAGGGTTTGGGCAAGAGACCCAGTACTTC.

A word on this clonotype: A clone one base away is much larger, so this may be a read error. The rearrangement links TRBV11-2 to TRBJ2-7, with a weak D call TRBD2 (6 bases). Germline assignment: CDR1 SGHAT and CDR2 FQNNGV. The CDR3 length is 14 residues. The CDR3 nucleotides read TGTGCCAGCAACTTAGTTGGCGGGAACTACGAGCAGTACTTC. It encodes CASNLVGGNYEQYF. Drawing the rest from reference TRBV11-2 and TRBJ2-7, the complete variable domain is EAGVAQSPRYKIIEKRQSVAFWCNPISGHATLYWYQQILGQGPKLLIQFQNNGVVDDSQLPKDRFSAERLKGVDSTLKIQPAKLEDSAVYLCASNLVGGNYEQYFGPGTRLTVT.

The chain couples TRBV12-3 or TRBV12-4 to TRBJ2-7, with 10 bases aligning to TRBD2. V was clipped by 5 bases and J by 4 bases; unmatched bases: 5. The CDR3 is 14 residues long. CDR3 residues: CASSVLAGRYEQYF. The CDR3 DNA sequence: TGTGCCAGCAGTGTACTAGCGGGAAGATACGAGCAGTACTTC.

This clonotype was counted only a few times. The V call is TRBV20-1, the J call TRBJ1-2; D uncertain. The CDR3 contains 12 residues. In germline, CDR1 is DFQATT, CDR2 SNEGSKA (reference sequence). Trimming stripped 4 bases from V and 1 base from J, with 7 bases between. CDR3 amino acids: CSAIGLNYGYTF. The CDR3 nucleotides are TGCAGTGCTATAGGGCTTAACTATGGCTACACCTTC.

This sequence joins TRBV6-5 and TRBJ1-2, with 10 bases that match TRBD1. The CDR3 is 20 residues long. Looked up from germline, CDR1 is MNHEY and CDR2 is SVGAGI. V lost 4 bases to trimming and J lost 4 bases; unmatched junction nucleotides: 21. This chain's CDR3 is CASSSPKGGGQGMFVYGYTF. CDR3 coding DNA: TGTGCCAGCAGTTCGCCTAAAGGGGGGGGACAGGGGATGTTTGTCTATGGCTACACCTTC.

This clonotype was observed many times. The chain couples TRBV12-3 or TRBV12-4 to TRBJ1-5, with TRBD1 matching 12 bases. With 3 bases clipped from V and 6 bases from J, the junction kept 3 bases outside the gene matches. The CDR3 consists of 15 residues. CDR3 nucleotide sequence: TGTGCCAGCAGTTTGGGGACAGGGGGCCCTCAGCCCCAGCATTTT. Its translation: CASSLGTGGPQPQHF.

This clonotype turned up a few times. This chain joins TRBV6-4 and TRBJ2-7; no firm D call. Germline CDR1 is MRHNA and CDR2 is SNTAGT. This CDR3 comprises 14 residues. V lost 5 bases and J 7 bases, leaving 18 bases between the germline ends. CDR3 bases: TGTGCCAGCAGTTACCGTACACAAAACCGGGAGCAGTACTTC. Its translation: CASSYRTQNREQYF.

The chain joins TRBV25-1 to TRBJ1-6, with 7 bases matching TRBD1. Looked up from germline, CDR1 is MGHDK and CDR2 is SYGVNS. V shed 2 bases, J shed 8 bases, and the junction held 15 bases outside the gene matches. CDR3 length equals 18 residues. CDR3 in DNA: TGTGCCAGCAGTGAAACCAACCCGCAGGGGGTGAGGGATTCACCCCTCCACTTT. As protein: CASSETNPQGVRDSPLHF. Full variable domain (missing parts from reference TRBV25-1 and TRBJ1-6): EADIYQTPRYLVIGTGKKITLECSQTMGHDKMYWYQQDPGMELHLIHYSYGVNSTEKGDLSSESTVSRIRTEHFPLTLESARPSHTSQYLCASSETNPQGVRDSPLHFGNGTRLTVT.

Remarks on this clonotype: Likely a read error: the CDR3 ends without its conserved phenylalanine or tryptophan. The chain joins TRBV27 to TRBJ1-5; D is uncertain. Trimming shortened V by 3 bases and J by 7 bases, and 13 bases separated the two germline ends. This CDR3 is built from 14 residues. The germline V gene encodes CDR1 MNHEY and CDR2 SMNVEV (reference sequence). CDR3 amino acids: CASSFRGIGQPQHL. The CDR3, as DNA: TGTGCCAGCAGTTTTCGGGGAATAGGCCAGCCCCAGCATCTT.

Only a few counts were recorded for this clonotype. The gene calls are TRBV28 and TRBJ1-5; TRBD1 might be the D (6 bases). Germline V gene sequence: CDR1 MDHEN, CDR2 SYDVKM. The ends were cut back, 8 bases at V and 3 bases at J, with 14 bases in the middle. CDR3 length: 14 amino acids. DNA of the CDR3: TGTGCCAGCTCAATGACAGGCCACAATCAGCCCCAGCATTTT. This gives the protein CASSMTGHNQPQHF.

The chain is built from TRBV12-5 and TRBJ2-7, with D perhaps matching TRBD1 (6 bases). Looked up from germline, CDR1 is LGHNT and CDR2 is FRNRAP. The CDR3 runs to 13 residues. Deletions cut 11 bases from V and 3 bases from J, with 17 bases between. CDR3 in amino acids: CAGGPPGVYEQYF. CDR3 bases: TGTGCTGGAGGCCCCCCAGGGGTCTACGAGCAGTACTTC.

The chain employs TRBV15 and TRBJ1-2, with 8 bases aligning to TRBD1. The CDR3 sequence is 13 residues long. V shed 8 bases, J shed 5 bases, and the junction held 7 bases outside the gene matches. Germline loops: CDR1 LNHNV, CDR2 YYDKDF (reference sequence). The CDR3 nucleotides are TGTGCCACCGCTCAGGGGGCTGGGTATGGCTACACCTTC. It codes for CATAQGAGYGYTF.

V and J are TRBV12-3 or TRBV12-4 and TRBJ2-2; 10 bases fit TRBD2. V gave up 7 bases and J gave up 1 base; unmatched junction bases: 6. The CDR3 runs 16 residues. The CDR3 nucleotides read TGTGCCAGCACTCCCCGGACTAGCGGGAACACCGGGGAGCTGTTTTTT. It specifies CASTPRTSGNTGELFF.

CDR3 in DNA: TGCGCCAGCAGCCTTAGACAGGGGGCGACTGGCACTGAAGCTTTCTTT. Residues: CASSLRQGATGTEAFF. J is TRBJ1-1 and V is TRBV4-1; 10 bases fit TRBD1. CDR1 is MGHRA, CDR2 YSYEKL, per germline. V lost 4 bases, J lost 4 bases, and 9 bases stayed unmatched. The CDR3 covers 16 residues.

The sample holds a few counts of this clonotype. This chain links TRBV7-2 with TRBJ2-5, with 13 bases aligning to TRBD2. J lost 1 base, V lost 5 bases, and 7 bases had no gene match. In germline, CDR1 is SGHTA, CDR2 FQGNSA. CDR3 size: 17 residues. CDR3 DNA: TGTGCCAGCAGCACGGGACTAGCGGGGACCCGCCAAGAGACCCAGTACTTC. Encoded protein: CASSTGLAGTRQETQYF. Looking up the rest from reference TRBV7-2 and TRBJ2-5 gives the full variable domain: GAGVSQSPSNKVTEKGKDVELRCDPISGHTALYWYRQSLGQGLEFLIYFQGNSAPDKSGLPSDRFSAERTGGSVSTLTIQRTQQEDSAVYLCASSTGLAGTRQETQYFGPGTRLLVL.

The gene calls are TRBV5-4 and TRBJ2-7; tentatively, D is TRBD1 (6 bases). Per germline, CDR1 SGHNT and CDR2 YYREEE (reference sequence). The CDR3 length is 14 residues. Between the trimmed V and J ends, which lost 0 bases and 6 bases, there was a span of 13 bases. CDR3: CASSLATRGGEQYF. The DNA for the CDR3 is TGTGCCAGCAGCTTGGCTACTCGAGGGGGCGAGCAGTACTTC.

This clonotype was detected many times. This chain joins TRBV28 and TRBJ1-2; a possible D gene is TRBD1 (6 bases). The CDR3 is 15 amino acids. The V end was cut by 7 bases, the J end by 6 bases, with 21 bases between. Germline loops: CDR1 MDHEN, CDR2 SYDVKM. The CDR3 spells CASTLPRTGGDGYTF. In nucleotides, the CDR3 is TGTGCCAGCACCCTCCCGCGGACTGGGGGCGATGGCTACACCTTC.

The chain combines TRBV19 with TRBJ1-5; unclear D gene. CDR3 length: 14 residues. Per the germline V gene, CDR1 is LNHDA and CDR2 is SQIVND (reference sequence). Trimming stripped 3 bases from V and 4 bases from J, with 10 bases between. The DNA of the CDR3 is TGTGCCAGTAGTATTGTGGGGAGAAATCAGCCCCAGCATTTT. Translating gives CASSIVGRNQPQHF.

This clonotype was counted ten times or more. V and J are TRBV12-3 or TRBV12-4 and TRBJ1-5; no clear D gene. Trimming stripped 10 bases from V and 1 base from J, with 20 bases between. The CDR3 runs to 16 residues. CDR3 sequence: CAIIQWPSQSNQPQHF. The CDR3 region has the DNA TGTGCCATCATACAATGGCCCAGCCAGAGCAATCAGCCCCAGCATTTT.

Turning to this clonotype: Germline is not matched at one junction end, which may reflect a read error. The CDR3 coding sequence is TGTGCCGGCAGTGAAGCGGATCAGCCCCAGCATTTT. Translation: CAGSEADQPQHF. The rearrangement joins TRBV2 to TRBJ1-5; D call uncertain. The germline CDR1 and CDR2 sequences are SNHLY and FYNNEI. The CDR3 is 12 residues long.

The V and J genes are TRBV3-1 and TRBJ1-1; 7 nucleotides agree with TRBD1. CDR3 size: 13 residues. The V gene's germline CDR1 is LGHDT and CDR2 YNNKEL (reference sequence). Germline trimming cut 4 bases from V and 10 bases from J; bases unmatched to any gene: 9. The CDR3 DNA reads as TGTGCCAGCAGCCCCGGACAGGACTCTGCAGCTTTCTTT. Its translation: CASSPGQDSAAFF.

This rearrangement joins TRBV18 to TRBJ1-2, with 8 bases that match TRBD1. This CDR3 region has 14 residues. In germline, CDR1 is KGHSH, CDR2 LQKENI. V dropped 3 bases and J dropped 8; count of bases not matched to a gene: 8. For the CDR3, the DNA is TGTGCCAGCTCACCGGCGGACAGGGTTGGAGGCTACACCTTC. It yields the protein CASSPADRVGGYTF.

The chain links TRBV7-6 to TRBJ1-2; D not resolved. There are 13 residues in the CDR3. Looked up from germline, CDR1 is SGHVS and CDR2 is FNYEAQ. The germline V and J ends were trimmed by 0 bases and 7 bases, with 9 bases remaining between them. This CDR3 reads CASSLALSAGYTF. CDR3 nucleotide sequence: TGTGCCAGCAGCTTAGCGCTCAGTGCTGGCTACACCTTC. The complete variable domain, with remaining parts taken from reference TRBV7-6 and TRBJ1-2, reads GAGVSQSPRYKVTKRGQDVALRCDPISGHVSLYWYRQALGQGPEFLTYFNYEAQQDKSGLPNDRFSAERPEGSISTLTIQRTEQRDSAMYRCASSLALSAGYTFGSGTRLTVV.

The chain couples TRBV5-1 to TRBJ1-6; D unresolved. There are 14 residues in the CDR3. V was pared by 4 bases and J by 11 bases, with 16 bases between. Germline V gene data show CDR1 as SGHRS and CDR2 as YFSETQ. CDR3: CASSLDVGRPPLHF. The CDR3 nucleotides are TGCGCCAGCAGCCTGGACGTCGGCAGACCACCCCTCCACTTT. The full variable domain, rest sourced from reference TRBV5-1 and TRBJ1-6, is KAGVTQTPRYLIKTRGQQVTLSCSPISGHRSVSWYQQTPGQGLQFLFEYFSETQRNKGNFPGRFSGRQFSNSRSEMNVSTLELGDSALYLCASSLDVGRPPLHFGNGTRLTVT.

The V gene is TRBV30, the J gene TRBJ1-2, with D hard to call. V lost 4 bases and J lost 4, with 19 bases in between. CDR3 length: 15 residues. The germline V gene encodes CDR1 GTSNPN and CDR2 SVGIG (reference sequence). The chain's CDR3 is CAWNLPWSFSYGYTF. CDR3 DNA: TGTGCCTGGAACCTGCCCTGGTCTTTCTCCTATGGCTACACCTTC.

This clonotype has only a few counts. The gene calls are TRBV10-3 and TRBJ1-1; the D is unclear. Germline V gene lookup returns CDR1 ENHRY and CDR2 SYGVKD. Trimming took off 0 bases at V and 4 bases at J, with 9 bases between the two ends. This CDR3 spans 14 amino acids. CDR3 amino acids: CAISESSQFTEAFF. The DNA of the CDR3 is TGTGCCATCAGTGAGTCGAGTCAGTTCACTGAAGCTTTCTTT.